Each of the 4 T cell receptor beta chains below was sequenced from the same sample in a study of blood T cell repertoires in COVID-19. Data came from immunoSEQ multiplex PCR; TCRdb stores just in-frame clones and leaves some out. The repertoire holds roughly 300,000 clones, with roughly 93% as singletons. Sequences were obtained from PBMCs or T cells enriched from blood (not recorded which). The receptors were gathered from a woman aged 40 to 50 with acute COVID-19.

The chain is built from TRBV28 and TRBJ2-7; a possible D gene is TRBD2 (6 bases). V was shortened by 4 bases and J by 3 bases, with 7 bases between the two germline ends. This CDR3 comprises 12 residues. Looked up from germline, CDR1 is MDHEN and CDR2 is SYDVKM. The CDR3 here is CASSSGLYEQYF. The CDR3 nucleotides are TGTGCCAGCAGTTCGGGACTCTACGAGCAGTACTTC.

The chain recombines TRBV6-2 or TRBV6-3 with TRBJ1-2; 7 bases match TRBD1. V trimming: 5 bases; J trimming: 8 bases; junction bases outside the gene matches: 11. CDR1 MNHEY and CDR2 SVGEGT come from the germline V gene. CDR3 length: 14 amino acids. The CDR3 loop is CASSTSDRVRGYTF. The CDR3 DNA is TGTGCCAGCAGTACCAGCGACAGGGTGCGAGGCTACACCTTC.

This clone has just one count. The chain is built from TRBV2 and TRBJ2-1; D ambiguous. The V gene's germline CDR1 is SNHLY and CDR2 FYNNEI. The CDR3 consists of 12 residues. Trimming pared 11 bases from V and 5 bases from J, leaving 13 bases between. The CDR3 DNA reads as TGTGCCGCCCAATTTGCTAACAATGAGCAGTTCTTC. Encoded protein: CAAQFANNEQFF.

For the CDR3, the DNA is TGTGCCAGCAGCTTAGATGGTACTAGCGGGAGCTATACGCAGTATTTT. This encodes CASSLDGTSGSYTQYF. This chain links TRBV7-2 with TRBJ2-3; 11 nucleotides align to TRBD2. The CDR3 contains 16 residues. Germline values: CDR1 SGHTA, CDR2 FQGNSA. The ends lost 1 base at V and 7 bases at J; junction bases unmatched: 7.